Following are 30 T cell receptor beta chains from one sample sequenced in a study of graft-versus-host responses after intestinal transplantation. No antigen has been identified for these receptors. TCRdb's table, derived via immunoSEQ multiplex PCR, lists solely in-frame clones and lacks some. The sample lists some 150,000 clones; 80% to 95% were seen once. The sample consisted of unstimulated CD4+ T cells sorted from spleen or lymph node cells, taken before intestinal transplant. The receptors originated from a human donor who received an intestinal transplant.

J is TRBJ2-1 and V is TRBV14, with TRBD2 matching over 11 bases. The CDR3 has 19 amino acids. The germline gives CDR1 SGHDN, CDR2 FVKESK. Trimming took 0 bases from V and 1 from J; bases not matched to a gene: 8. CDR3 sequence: CASSQEMGTSGRSYNEQFF. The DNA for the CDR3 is TGTGCCAGCAGCCAAGAAATGGGGACTAGCGGCCGATCCTACAATGAGCAGTTCTTC. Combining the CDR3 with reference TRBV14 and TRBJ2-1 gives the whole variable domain EAGVTQFPSHSVIEKGQTVTLRCDPISGHDNLYWYRRVMGKEIKFLLHFVKESKQDESGMPNNRFLAERTGGTYSTLKVQPAELEDSGVYFCASSQEMGTSGRSYNEQFFGPGTRLTVL.

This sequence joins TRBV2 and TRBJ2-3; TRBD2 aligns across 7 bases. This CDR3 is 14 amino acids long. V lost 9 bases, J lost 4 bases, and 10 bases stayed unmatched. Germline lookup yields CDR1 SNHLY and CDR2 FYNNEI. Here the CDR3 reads CASSSGSPPDTQYF. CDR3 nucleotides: TGTGCCAGTTCTAGCGGCTCACCACCAGATACGCAGTATTTT.

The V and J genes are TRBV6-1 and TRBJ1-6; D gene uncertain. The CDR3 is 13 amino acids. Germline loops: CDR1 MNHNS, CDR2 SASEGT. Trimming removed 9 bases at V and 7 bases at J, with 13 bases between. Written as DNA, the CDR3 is TGTGCCAGTTTGGGGTCGGGGAATTCACCCCTCCACTTT. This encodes CASLGSGNSPLHF.

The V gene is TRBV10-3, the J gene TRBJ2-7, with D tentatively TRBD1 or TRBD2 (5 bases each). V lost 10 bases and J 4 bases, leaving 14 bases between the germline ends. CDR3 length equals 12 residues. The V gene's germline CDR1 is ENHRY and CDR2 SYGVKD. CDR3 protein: CATGTVDYEQYF. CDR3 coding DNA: TGTGCCACGGGGACGGTCGATTACGAGCAGTACTTC.

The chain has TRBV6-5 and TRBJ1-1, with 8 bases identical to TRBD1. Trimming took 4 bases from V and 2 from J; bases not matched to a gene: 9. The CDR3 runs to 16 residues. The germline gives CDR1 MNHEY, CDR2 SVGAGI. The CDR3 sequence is CASSSPGQALNTEAFF. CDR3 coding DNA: TGTGCCAGCAGTTCCCCGGGACAGGCCCTTAACACTGAAGCTTTCTTT.

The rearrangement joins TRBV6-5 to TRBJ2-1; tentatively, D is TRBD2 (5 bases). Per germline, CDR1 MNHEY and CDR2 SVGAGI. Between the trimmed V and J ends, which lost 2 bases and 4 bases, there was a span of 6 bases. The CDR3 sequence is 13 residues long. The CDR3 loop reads CASSYRGYNEQFF. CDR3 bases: TGTGCCAGCAGTTACCGAGGGTACAATGAGCAGTTCTTC.

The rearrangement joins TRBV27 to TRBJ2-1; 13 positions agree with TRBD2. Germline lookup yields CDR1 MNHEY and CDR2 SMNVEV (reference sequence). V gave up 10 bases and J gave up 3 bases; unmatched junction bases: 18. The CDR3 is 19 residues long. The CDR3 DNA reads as TGTGCCACCCAACGATATCGAGGACTAGCGGGAGAATTCTACAATGAGCAGTTCTTC. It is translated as CATQRYRGLAGEFYNEQFF.

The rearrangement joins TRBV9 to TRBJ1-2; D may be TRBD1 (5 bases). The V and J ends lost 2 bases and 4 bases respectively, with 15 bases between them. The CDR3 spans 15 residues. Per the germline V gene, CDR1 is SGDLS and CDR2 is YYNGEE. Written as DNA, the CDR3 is TGTGCCAGCAGCGTTGGGCAGGGACGCGTCTATGGCTACACCTTC. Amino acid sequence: CASSVGQGRVYGYTF.

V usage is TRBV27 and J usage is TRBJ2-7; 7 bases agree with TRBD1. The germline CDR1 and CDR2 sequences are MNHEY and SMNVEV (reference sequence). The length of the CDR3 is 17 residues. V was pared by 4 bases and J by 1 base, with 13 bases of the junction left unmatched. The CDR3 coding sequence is TGTGCCAGCAGTTCCTACTACGACAGGGATAGGTCCTACGAGCAGTACTTC. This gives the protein CASSSYYDRDRSYEQYF.

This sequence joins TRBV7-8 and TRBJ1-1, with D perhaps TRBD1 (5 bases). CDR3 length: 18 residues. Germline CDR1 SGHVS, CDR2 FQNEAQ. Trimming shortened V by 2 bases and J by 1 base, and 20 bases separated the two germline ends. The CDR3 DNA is TGTGCCAGCAGCTTATCCGTTCTGGGGGGGAGTAGGAACACTGAAGCTTTCTTT. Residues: CASSLSVLGGSRNTEAFF.

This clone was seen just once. CDR3 DNA sequence: TGTGCCAGTGGTAGACAGGGGGCTCGAGAGACCCAGTACTTC. Amino acids: CASGRQGARETQYF. This chain links TRBV19 with TRBJ2-5, with 10 bases identical to TRBD1. The J segment lost 4 bases and the V segment lost 8 bases, leaving 7 bases of the junction unmatched. Germline-derived CDR1 and CDR2 are LNHDA and SQIVND (reference sequence). The CDR3 totals 14 residues.

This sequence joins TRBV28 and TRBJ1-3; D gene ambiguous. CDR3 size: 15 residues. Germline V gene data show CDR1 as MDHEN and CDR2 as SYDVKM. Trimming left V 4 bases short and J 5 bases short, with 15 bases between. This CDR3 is CASSSPPTSRNTIYF. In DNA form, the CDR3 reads TGTGCCAGCAGTTCCCCCCCGACAAGCAGAAACACCATATATTTT.

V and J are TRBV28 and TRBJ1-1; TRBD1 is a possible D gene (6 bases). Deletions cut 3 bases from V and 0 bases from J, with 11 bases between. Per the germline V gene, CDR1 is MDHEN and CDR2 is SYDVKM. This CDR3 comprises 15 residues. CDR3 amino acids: CASSLTGRMNTEAFF. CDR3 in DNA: TGTGCCAGCAGTTTGACAGGACGGATGAACACTGAAGCTTTCTTT.

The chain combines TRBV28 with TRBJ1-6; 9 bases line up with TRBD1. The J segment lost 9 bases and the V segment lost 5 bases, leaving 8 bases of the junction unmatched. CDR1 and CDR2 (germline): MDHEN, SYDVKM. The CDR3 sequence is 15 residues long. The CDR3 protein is CASSPQTGGGSPLHF. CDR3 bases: TGTGCCAGCAGTCCCCAGACAGGGGGGGGTTCACCCCTCCACTTT. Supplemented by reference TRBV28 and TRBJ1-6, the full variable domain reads DVKVTQSSRYLVKRTGEKVFLECVQDMDHENMFWYRQDPGLGLRLIYFSYDVKMKEKGDIPEGYSVSREKKERFSLILESASTNQTSMYLCASSPQTGGGSPLHFGNGTRLTVT.

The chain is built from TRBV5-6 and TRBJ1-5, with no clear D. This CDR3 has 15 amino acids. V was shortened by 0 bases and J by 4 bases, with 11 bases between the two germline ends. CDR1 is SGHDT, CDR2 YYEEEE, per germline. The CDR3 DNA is TGTGCCAGCAGCTTGGGGCAGAGCCAAAATCAGCCCCAGCATTTT. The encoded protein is CASSLGQSQNQPQHF.

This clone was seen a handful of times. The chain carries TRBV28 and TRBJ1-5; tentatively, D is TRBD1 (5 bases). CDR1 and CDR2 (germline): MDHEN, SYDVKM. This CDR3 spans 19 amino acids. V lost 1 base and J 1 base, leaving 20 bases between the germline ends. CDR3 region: CASSLLRGPPGESNQPQHF. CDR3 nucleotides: TGTGCCAGCAGTTTATTACGCGGACCCCCGGGGGAGAGCAATCAGCCCCAGCATTTT.

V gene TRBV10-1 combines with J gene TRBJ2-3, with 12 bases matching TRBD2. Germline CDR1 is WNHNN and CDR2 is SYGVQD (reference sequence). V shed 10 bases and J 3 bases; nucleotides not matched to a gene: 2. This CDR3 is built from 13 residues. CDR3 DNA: TGCGCCACAGGACTAGCGGGAACAGATACGCAGTATTTT. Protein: CATGLAGTDTQYF.

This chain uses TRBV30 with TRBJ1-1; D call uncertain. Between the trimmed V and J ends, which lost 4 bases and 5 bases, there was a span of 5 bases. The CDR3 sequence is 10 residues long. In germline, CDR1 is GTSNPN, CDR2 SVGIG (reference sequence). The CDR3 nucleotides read TGTGCCTGGAAAGGAACTGAAGCTTTCTTT. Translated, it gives CAWKGTEAFF. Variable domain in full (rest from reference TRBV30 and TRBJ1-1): SQTIHQWPATLVQPVGSPLSLECTVEGTSNPNLYWYRQAAGRGLQLLFYSVGIGQISSEVPQNLSASRPQDRQFILSSKKLLLSDSGFYLCAWKGTEAFFGQGTRLTVV.

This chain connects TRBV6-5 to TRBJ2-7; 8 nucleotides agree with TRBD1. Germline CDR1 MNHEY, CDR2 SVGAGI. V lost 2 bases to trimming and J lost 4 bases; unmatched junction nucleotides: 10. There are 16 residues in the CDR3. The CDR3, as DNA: TGTGCCAGCAGTTACGTGCTGGGACAGGAGGTTTACGAGCAGTACTTC. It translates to CASSYVLGQEVYEQYF.

DNA for the CDR3: TGTGCCAGCAGCATGATTACAGGGAATTGGGCTGAAGCTTTCTTT. The encoded protein is CASSMITGNWAEAFF. The chain recombines TRBV5-6 with TRBJ1-1; a possible D gene is TRBD1 (6 bases). V gave up 4 bases and J gave up 6 bases, with 19 bases separating them. There are 15 residues in the CDR3. Germline V gives CDR1 SGHDT, CDR2 YYEEEE.

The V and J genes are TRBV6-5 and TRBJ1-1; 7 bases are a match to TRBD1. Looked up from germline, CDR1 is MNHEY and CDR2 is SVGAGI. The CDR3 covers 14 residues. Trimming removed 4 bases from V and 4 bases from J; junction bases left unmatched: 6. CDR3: CASSLTGSTTEAFF. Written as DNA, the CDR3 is TGTGCCAGCAGTTTGACAGGGTCGACCACTGAAGCTTTCTTT.

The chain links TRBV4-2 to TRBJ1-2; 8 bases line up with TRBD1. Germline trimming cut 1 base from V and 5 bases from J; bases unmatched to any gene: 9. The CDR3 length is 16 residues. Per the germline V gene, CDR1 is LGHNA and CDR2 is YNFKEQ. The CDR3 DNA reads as TGTGCCAGCAGCCAAGCCTTCGGGGGACAGGAGTATGGCTACACCTTC. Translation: CASSQAFGGQEYGYTF.

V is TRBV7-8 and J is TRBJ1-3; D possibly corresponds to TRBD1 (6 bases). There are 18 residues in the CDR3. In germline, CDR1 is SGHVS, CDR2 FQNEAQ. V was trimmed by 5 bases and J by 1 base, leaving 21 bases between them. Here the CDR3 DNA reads TGTGCCAGCAGCCGCCGGGGGGGGGCGTCTAGGTCTGGAAACACCATATATTTT. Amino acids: CASSRRGGASRSGNTIYF.

DNA for the CDR3: TGTGCCAGCAGCCCCCGAGCGGATACGCAGTATTTT. Translating it yields CASSPRADTQYF. The rearrangement links TRBV5-8 to TRBJ2-3; D is unclear. Germline CDR1 SGHTS, CDR2 YDEGEE. V lost 4 bases, J lost 6 bases, and 9 bases lay in between. The CDR3 is 12 amino acids.

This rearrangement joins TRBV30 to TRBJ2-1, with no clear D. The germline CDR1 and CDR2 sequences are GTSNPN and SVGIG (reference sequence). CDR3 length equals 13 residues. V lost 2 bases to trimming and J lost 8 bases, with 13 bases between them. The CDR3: CAWSIRSPDEQFF. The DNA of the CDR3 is TGTGCCTGGAGTATCCGCTCTCCGGATGAGCAGTTCTTC.

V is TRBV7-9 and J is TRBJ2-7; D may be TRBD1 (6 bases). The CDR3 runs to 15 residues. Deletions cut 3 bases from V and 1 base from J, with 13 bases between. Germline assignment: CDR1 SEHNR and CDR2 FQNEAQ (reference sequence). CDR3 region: CASSFQGTPSYEQYF. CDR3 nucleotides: TGTGCCAGCAGCTTCCAGGGGACCCCATCCTACGAGCAGTACTTC.

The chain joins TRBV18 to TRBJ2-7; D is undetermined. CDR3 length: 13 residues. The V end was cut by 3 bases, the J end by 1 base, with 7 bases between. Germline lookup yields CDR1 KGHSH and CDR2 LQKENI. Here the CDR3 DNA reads TGTGCCAGCTCACCTTCCGCTTCCTACGAGCAGTACTTC. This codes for CASSPSASYEQYF.

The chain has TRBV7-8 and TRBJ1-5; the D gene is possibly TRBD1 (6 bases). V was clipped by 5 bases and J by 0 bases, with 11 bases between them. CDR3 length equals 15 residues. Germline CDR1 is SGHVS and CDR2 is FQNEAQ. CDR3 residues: CASSLGQNSNQPQHF. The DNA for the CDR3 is TGTGCCAGCAGCCTTGGACAGAATAGCAATCAGCCCCAGCATTTT.

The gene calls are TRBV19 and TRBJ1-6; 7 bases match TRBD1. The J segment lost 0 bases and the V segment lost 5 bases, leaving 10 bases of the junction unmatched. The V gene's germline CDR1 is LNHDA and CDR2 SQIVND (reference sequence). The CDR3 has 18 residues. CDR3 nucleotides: TGTGCCAGTAGTGATTCGGGACAGTGGAGCTCCTATAATTCACCCCTCCACTTT. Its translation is CASSDSGQWSSYNSPLHF. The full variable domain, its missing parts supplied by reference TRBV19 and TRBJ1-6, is DGGITQSPKYLFRKEGQNVTLSCEQNLNHDAMYWYRQDPGQGLRLIYYSQIVNDFQKGDIAEGYSVSREKKESFPLTVTSAQKNPTAFYLCASSDSGQWSSYNSPLHFGNGTRLTVT.

CDR3 residues: CASSLLQGVSNYGYTF. CDR3 nucleotides: TGTGCCAGCAGTTTATTACAGGGGGTGTCTAACTATGGCTACACCTTC. This chain uses TRBV28 with TRBJ1-2; 8 nucleotides align to TRBD1. The junction had 4 bases not matched to a gene; V was cut back by 1 base and J by 0 bases. In germline, CDR1 is MDHEN, CDR2 SYDVKM. CDR3 length: 16 residues.